This entry lists 11 T cell receptor beta chains sequenced from one sample in a study of blood T cells in healthy people across ages. Together with a sample-barcoded 5' primer, a J-beta primer mix was included in a second PCR lasting about 7 to 12 cycles. Via MiXCR, TCRdb re-called the 5' RACE reads, giving one row per CDR3 protein. The table has about 1,500,000 distinct CDR3 sequences, about 40% seen once. Sequencing was performed on blood. The receptors originated from a young woman in good health.

This clonotype was picked up a small number of times. J is TRBJ2-4 and V is TRBV7-2; D unclear. This CDR3 contains 14 residues. Germline CDR1 reads SGHTA; CDR2 reads FQGNSA. Trimming took off 6 bases at V and 7 bases at J, with 16 bases between the two ends. The CDR3 nucleotides are TGTGCCAGCAGATCAACGGCGACTGCTAACATTCAGTACTTC. This translates into CASRSTATANIQYF.

The gene calls are TRBV20-1 and TRBJ1-1; 9 bases agree with TRBD1. This CDR3 has 15 amino acids. The V gene end was trimmed by 6 bases and the J gene end by 1 base; junction bases not matched to a gene: 9. CDR1 is DFQATT and CDR2 is SNEGSKA in the germline V gene (reference sequence). As DNA, the CDR3 is TGCAGTGCCAACTCCGGGACAGGGAGGAACACTGAAGCTTTCTTT. Translating it yields CSANSGTGRNTEAFF.

V gene TRBV29-1 combines with J gene TRBJ2-3; D is possibly TRBD1 (6 bases). The CDR3 is 15 residues long. Per the germline V gene, CDR1 is SQVTM and CDR2 is ANQGSEA. Trimming stripped 3 bases from V and 2 bases from J, with 15 bases between. DNA of the CDR3: TGCAGCGTTGATGGGGGCAGGGGCACCACAGATACGCAGTATTTT. Encoded protein: CSVDGGRGTTDTQYF.

The sample holds a few counts of this clonotype. The chain is built from TRBV20-1 and TRBJ2-1; TRBD2 matches 7 bases. This CDR3 comprises 16 residues. Per germline, CDR1 DFQATT and CDR2 SNEGSKA (reference sequence). The V and J ends lost 2 bases and 7 bases, in that order; junction bases with no gene match: 14. CDR3: CSARPGLASGMNEQFF. The CDR3 DNA reads TGCAGTGCTAGACCCGGACTGGCTAGCGGAATGAATGAGCAGTTCTTC.

J is TRBJ1-2 and V is TRBV28; tentatively, D is TRBD1 (5 bases). Deletions cut 2 bases from V and 0 bases from J, with 13 bases between. CDR1 is MDHEN, CDR2 SYDVKM, per germline. The length of the CDR3 is 16 residues. This CDR3 is CASSLRGADPNYGYTF. The DNA for the CDR3 is TGTGCCAGCAGTTTAAGGGGAGCGGATCCTAACTATGGCTACACCTTC.

The chain links TRBV14 to TRBJ2-3, with 8 nucleotides matching TRBD2. Germline V gene lookup returns CDR1 SGHDN and CDR2 FVKESK. CDR3 length: 13 residues. After removal of 0 bases from V and 11 bases from J, the junction contained 4 bases not matched to a gene. CDR3 protein: CASSQEGAGGQYF. CDR3 bases: TGTGCCAGCAGCCAAGAAGGGGCGGGGGGGCAGTATTTT.

Ten or more counts support this clonotype. V gene TRBV28 combines with J gene TRBJ1-2, with D possibly TRBD1 on 6 matching bases. Deletions cut 6 bases from V and 4 bases from J, with 12 bases between. The CDR3 runs 13 residues. The germline V gene has CDR1 MDHEN and CDR2 SYDVKM. CDR3 sequence reads: CASSPTGLYGYTF. As DNA, the CDR3 is TGTGCCAGCAGCCCGACAGGACTCTATGGCTACACCTTC.

This clonotype was observed a few times. The genes are TRBV28 and TRBJ1-3; D unclear. V lost 6 bases and J lost 4, with 10 bases in between. The CDR3 sequence is 13 residues long. Germline CDR1 and CDR2: MDHEN and SYDVKM. The CDR3 loop is CASRSSFGNTIYF. The CDR3 bases are TGTGCCAGCAGATCCTCTTTCGGAAACACCATATATTTT.

This clonotype was found once. The gene calls are TRBV19 and TRBJ1-4; 11 bases line up with TRBD1. Germline-derived CDR1 and CDR2 are LNHDA and SQIVND (reference sequence). V was pared by 2 bases and J by 5 bases, with 7 bases of the junction left unmatched. The CDR3 totals 17 residues. The chain's CDR3 is CASSILNWDRGNEKLFF. DNA for the CDR3: TGTGCCAGTAGTATACTTAACTGGGACAGGGGGAATGAAAAACTGTTTTTT.

This clonotype was seen at least ten times. The chain carries TRBV7-9 and TRBJ2-7, with no clear D. V was pared by 4 bases and J by 3 bases, with 10 bases between. The germline gives CDR1 SEHNR, CDR2 FQNEAQ (reference sequence). This CDR3 comprises 13 residues. The CDR3 DNA reads as TGTGCCAGCAGCTCTACAGTTTACTACGAGCAGTACTTC. Residues: CASSSTVYYEQYF. Full variable domain (rest looked up from reference TRBV7-9 and TRBJ2-7): DTGVSQNPRHKITKRGQNVTFRCDPISEHNRLYWYRQTLGQGPEFLTYFQNEAQLEKSRLLSDRFSAERPKGSFSTLEIQRTEQGDSAMYLCASSSTVYYEQYFGPGTRLTVT.

V is TRBV5-1 and J is TRBJ2-1; TRBD1 aligns across 7 bases. Germline CDR1 SGHRS, CDR2 YFSETQ. V lost 0 bases to trimming and J lost 3 bases; unmatched junction nucleotides: 6. The CDR3 is 16 residues long. CDR3 sequence (DNA): TGCGCCAGCAGCTTGGGGGGACAGAGAAACTACAATGAGCAGTTCTTC. Its translation: CASSLGGQRNYNEQFF.